These 24 T cell receptor beta chains were sequenced from one sample in a study of cytomegalovirus exposure and HLA in healthy donors. With 60 Vbeta and 13 Jbeta primers, the PCR was carried out. This table comes from immunoSEQ multiplex PCR, and its TCRdb copy is limited to in-frame clones, with some not included. The sample has about 180,000 clones, over 60% seen once. The specimen sequenced was PBMCs. The receptors were gathered from a man younger than 30 in good health and CMV-seronegative.

This clone was seen only a few times. The V and J genes are TRBV30 and TRBJ1-2, with a possible D match to TRBD1 (5 bases). CDR1 and CDR2 from the germline V gene are GTSNPN and SVGIG (reference sequence). V was clipped by 0 bases and J by 4 bases, with 15 bases between them. This CDR3 has 15 amino acids. This CDR3 reads CAWSVSLGGTYGYTF. CDR3 nucleotides: TGTGCCTGGAGTGTGTCTCTCGGGGGGACCTATGGCTACACCTTC.

This chain links TRBV10-3 with TRBJ2-7; 7 positions agree with TRBD1. This CDR3 contains 15 residues. CDR1 ENHRY and CDR2 SYGVKD come from the germline V gene. J gave up 5 bases and V 4 bases, and 11 bases lay outside the gene matches. The CDR3 sequence: CAISGSGQDGHEQYF. The CDR3 bases are TGTGCCATCAGTGGTTCCGGACAGGACGGGCACGAGCAGTACTTC.

The rearrangement links TRBV27 to TRBJ2-7; 7 positions agree with TRBD1. This CDR3 has 17 residues. J was trimmed by 4 bases and V by 1 base; bases with no gene match: 13. Germline V CDR1 and CDR2: MNHEY, SMNVEV (reference sequence). The CDR3 coding sequence is TGTGCCAGCAGTTTATACTTCGAAGCAGGGGGAGAGTACGAGCAGTACTTC. Its translation is CASSLYFEAGGEYEQYF.

This chain connects TRBV9 to TRBJ2-5; 7 nucleotides align to TRBD2. V shed 1 base, J shed 5 bases, and the junction held 11 bases outside the gene matches. Germline V gene sequence: CDR1 SGDLS, CDR2 YYNGEE. The CDR3 spans 16 residues. CDR3 DNA: TGTGCCAGCAGCGTACGTGGTGCGGGGGTAGGGGAGACCCAGTACTTC. Protein sequence: CASSVRGAGVGETQYF. Filled out from reference TRBV9 and TRBJ2-5, the complete variable domain reads DSGVTQTPKHLITATGQRVTLRCSPRSGDLSVYWYQQSLDQGLQFLIQYYNGEERAKGNILERFSAQQFPDLHSELNLSSLELGDSALYFCASSVRGAGVGETQYFGPGTRLLVL.

This chain links TRBV19 with TRBJ2-3, with 9 bases identical to TRBD2. J gave up 2 bases and V 9 bases, and 15 bases lay outside the gene matches. The germline V gene has CDR1 LNHDA and CDR2 SQIVND (reference sequence). CDR3 size: 17 residues. DNA of the CDR3: TGTGCCAGCCGACTAGCGGCTTCAGCAGACCCCACAGATACGCAGTATTTT. Protein product: CASRLAASADPTDTQYF.

J is TRBJ2-5 and V is TRBV6-5, with 7 bases matching TRBD2. The J call may be wrong; the DNA end is better matched by TRBJ2-7. Germline CDR1 MNHEY, CDR2 SVGAGI. The CDR3 loop spans 15 amino acids. The chain's CDR3 is CASTKRLAGPYEQYF. The CDR3 DNA reads as TGTGCCAGCACCAAGCGACTAGCAGGACCCTACGAGCAGTACTTC.

This clone was seen just once. Other DNA variants within this sample encode the same CDR3. This chain joins TRBV2 and TRBJ2-3; a weak D match, TRBD1 (6 bases). From germline, CDR1 is SNHLY and CDR2 FYNNEI. The CDR3 is made up of 14 amino acids. Trimming stripped 6 bases from V and 3 bases from J, with 13 bases between. This chain's CDR3 is CASRVDRGTDTQYF. DNA of the CDR3: TGTGCCAGCAGGGTGGATAGGGGGACAGATACGCAGTATTTT.

The rearrangement links TRBV27 to TRBJ1-1; TRBD1 matches 8 bases. CDR1 and CDR2 (germline): MNHEY, SMNVEV (reference sequence). The CDR3 contains 15 residues. V lost 8 bases to trimming and J lost 4 bases; unmatched junction nucleotides: 12. Here the CDR3 DNA reads TGTGCCAGCGCCCCTCAGGGGGCGGGTACCACTGAAGCTTTCTTT. This sequence encodes CASAPQGAGTTEAFF.

A single count supports this clone. The chain carries TRBV5-1 and TRBJ2-5; 11 bases align to TRBD2. From germline, CDR1 is SGHRS and CDR2 YFSETQ. The CDR3 contains 16 residues. V was clipped by 4 bases and J by 4 bases; unmatched bases: 9. The CDR3 DNA is TGCGCCAGCAGCCAGGAAAAAGGACTAGCGGGAGAGACCCAGTACTTC. Translated: CASSQEKGLAGETQYF.

This clone came up a few times. The V and J genes are TRBV5-4 and TRBJ2-7; 8 bases fit TRBD1. Germline CDR1 reads SGHNT; CDR2 reads YYREEE (reference sequence). The CDR3 length is 16 residues. Trimming removed 0 bases from V and 3 bases from J; junction bases left unmatched: 8. The DNA for the CDR3 is TGTGCCAGCAGCTTGGGGGCCGGACAGGGAGGCTACGAGCAGTACTTC. Translating gives CASSLGAGQGGYEQYF. Supplemented by reference TRBV5-4 and TRBJ2-7, the full variable domain reads ETGVTQSPTHLIKTRGQQVTLRCSSQSGHNTVSWYQQALGQGPQFIFQYYREEENGRGNFPPRFSGLQFPNYSSELNVNALELDDSALYLCASSLGAGQGGYEQYFGPGTRLTVT.

The chain links TRBV18 to TRBJ1-2; D call uncertain. In germline, CDR1 is KGHSH, CDR2 LQKENI. V shed 3 bases and J shed 2 bases, with 19 bases lying between them. This CDR3 region has 17 residues. The CDR3 reads CASSPTGYGDKNYGYTF. CDR3 DNA sequence: TGTGCCAGCTCACCGACGGGGTACGGAGATAAAAACTATGGCTACACCTTC.

The sample holds a few counts of this clone. V and J are TRBV7-9 and TRBJ1-4; possibly TRBD1 for D (5 bases). The CDR3 length is 15 residues. Trimming removed 5 bases at V and 8 bases at J, with 18 bases between. Germline CDR1 SEHNR, CDR2 FQNEAQ (reference sequence). DNA for the CDR3: TGTGCCAGCAGCGACGGCGGGGGTGGAAGAGAAAAACTGTTTTTT. Its protein product is CASSDGGGGREKLFF.

The V gene is TRBV10-3, the J gene TRBJ2-3; D unresolved. This CDR3 has 14 amino acids. V was cut by 0 bases and J by 1 base, with 5 bases left in between. Germline lookup yields CDR1 ENHRY and CDR2 SYGVKD. The CDR3 DNA reads TGTGCCATCAGTGAGTCTCGCGGCACAGATACGCAGTATTTT. Residues: CAISESRGTDTQYF.

J is TRBJ1-2 and V is TRBV4-2; TRBD1 aligns across 11 bases. Germline-derived CDR1 and CDR2 are LGHNA and YNFKEQ. Trimming removed 1 base from V and 8 bases from J; junction bases left unmatched: 12. CDR3 length: 17 residues. The DNA of the CDR3 is TGTGCCAGCAGCCAAGGAGTGGCGGACAGGGGGCACAAAGGCTACACCTTC. Translated, it gives CASSQGVADRGHKGYTF.

V gene TRBV28 combines with J gene TRBJ1-1; TRBD1 might be the D (5 bases). The CDR3 loop spans 13 amino acids. Germline CDR1 is MDHEN and CDR2 is SYDVKM. V gave up 6 bases and J gave up 4 bases, with 12 bases separating them. The CDR3 DNA reads TGTGCCAGCAGACCAACAGGAAGCACTGAAGCTTTCTTT. Its translation: CASRPTGSTEAFF.

The chain has TRBV28 and TRBJ2-6; D uncertain. V was cut by 6 bases and J by 3 bases, with 6 bases left in between. Germline V CDR1 and CDR2: MDHEN, SYDVKM. The CDR3 consists of 13 residues. DNA of the CDR3: TGTGCCAGCAGGCTATATGGGGCCAACGTCCTGACTTTC. Residues: CASRLYGANVLTF.

Only one count was recorded for this clone. The chain employs TRBV2 and TRBJ1-1; 8 bases match TRBD1. CDR1 and CDR2 (germline): SNHLY, FYNNEI. Trimming cost V 7 bases and J 4 bases; bases outside gene matches: 8. CDR3 length: 14 amino acids. The CDR3 region is CASTQQGGGTEAFF. Here the CDR3 DNA reads TGTGCCAGCACCCAACAGGGGGGGGGCACTGAAGCTTTCTTT.

CDR3 coding DNA: TGCGCCAGCAGCACGGATGGGTCGGGGCAGTTCTTC. Encoded protein: CASSTDGSGQFF. The V and J genes are TRBV5-1 and TRBJ2-1; D unclear. Germline V lookup: CDR1 SGHRS, CDR2 YFSETQ. The V end lost 4 bases, the J end lost 12 bases, and 14 bases lay between the germline ends. CDR3 size: 12 residues.

The chain combines TRBV11-2 with TRBJ1-6, with a weak D call TRBD1 (5 bases). Germline values: CDR1 SGHAT, CDR2 FQNNGV. The CDR3 has 16 residues. V gave up 1 base and J gave up 8 bases, with 15 bases separating them. CDR3 amino acids: CASSLAQGRAHSPLHF. For the CDR3, the DNA is TGTGCCAGCAGCTTAGCCCAAGGCAGGGCTCATTCACCCCTCCACTTT.

The chain couples TRBV9 to TRBJ1-4; 7 bases line up with TRBD1. Trimming at V came to 4 bases and at J to 7 bases, leaving 7 bases not matched to a gene. The CDR3 consists of 14 residues. Germline CDR1 and CDR2: SGDLS and YYNGEE. CDR3 sequence (DNA): TGTGCCAGCAGCTCAAGACAGGGACTTGAAAAACTGTTTTTT. Translation gives CASSSRQGLEKLFF.

The chain couples TRBV7-8 to TRBJ1-6; 7 bases are shared with TRBD1. From germline, CDR1 is SGHVS and CDR2 FQNEAQ. This CDR3 has 13 amino acids. The ends lost 3 bases at V and 10 bases at J; junction bases unmatched: 3. The DNA of the CDR3 is TGTGCCAGCAGCTTGACAGGGCCCTCACCCCTCCACTTT. This encodes CASSLTGPSPLHF.

The V gene is TRBV5-1, the J gene TRBJ2-7, with D possibly being TRBD2 (6 bases). Germline CDR1 and CDR2: SGHRS and YFSETQ. V was pared by 4 bases and J by 0 bases, with 11 bases between. The CDR3 has 14 residues. CDR3 sequence reads: CASSLQTSSYEQYF. The CDR3 DNA follows: TGCGCCAGCAGCCTACAGACTAGCTCCTACGAGCAGTACTTC.

The chain carries TRBV9 and TRBJ2-2; possible D gene TRBD1, 6 bases. The ends were cut back, 4 bases at V and 5 bases at J, with 12 bases in the middle. The CDR3 sequence is 14 residues long. From germline, CDR1 is SGDLS and CDR2 YYNGEE. This CDR3 reads CASSIAQGTGELFF. The CDR3 DNA sequence: TGTGCCAGCAGCATCGCACAGGGTACCGGGGAGCTGTTTTTT.

The chain carries TRBV2 and TRBJ1-6; TRBD1 aligns across 7 bases. V dropped 6 bases and J dropped 7; count of bases not matched to a gene: 9. The V gene's germline CDR1 is SNHLY and CDR2 FYNNEI. The CDR3 is 15 residues long. The CDR3, as DNA: TGTGCCAGCAGCAACCCCGGGACAGTCAATTCACCCCTCCACTTT. It encodes CASSNPGTVNSPLHF.